These 14 T cell receptor beta chains were all obtained from the same sample, sequenced in a study of blood T cell repertoires in COVID-19. This table comes from immunoSEQ multiplex PCR, and its TCRdb copy is limited to in-frame clones, with some not included. Here the sample spans about 400,000 clones, about 88% being singletons. The sample was peripheral blood. Every receptor here comes from an older woman with COVID-19, enrolled during active disease.

This sequence joins TRBV4-1 and TRBJ2-5, with TRBD1 matching over 9 bases. CDR3 length: 17 amino acids. With V trimmed by 0 bases and J by 5 bases, 10 bases remained unmatched. CDR1 is MGHRA, CDR2 YSYEKL, per germline. The DNA for the CDR3 is TGCGCCAGCAGCCAAGATCATGAGACAGGGGGTTTGGAGACCCAGTACTTC. This gives the protein CASSQDHETGGLETQYF.

V gene TRBV5-1 combines with J gene TRBJ2-3, with TRBD1 as a possible D gene (6 bases). The CDR3 is 15 amino acids. Trimming removed 4 bases at V and 0 bases at J, with 12 bases between. Per germline, CDR1 SGHRS and CDR2 YFSETQ. CDR3 protein: CASSPGQPSTDTQYF. CDR3 DNA: TGCGCCAGCAGCCCGGGACAACCCAGCACAGATACGCAGTATTTT.

The rearrangement uses TRBV10-3 and TRBJ2-1; D not certain. With 0 bases removed from V and 10 bases from J, the gap between germline ends came to 4 bases. The CDR3 runs to 11 residues. Germline CDR1 and CDR2: ENHRY and SYGVKD. CDR3 coding DNA: TGTGCCATCAGTGAGTCCGAGGAGCAGTTCTTC. It is translated as CAISESEEQFF.

The CDR3 protein is CASSVGGTGRNNEQFF. The CDR3 DNA is TGTGCCAGCAGCGTAGGGGGGACAGGAAGAAACAATGAGCAGTTCTTC. The rearrangement links TRBV9 to TRBJ2-1; the match to TRBD1 covers 8 bases. In germline, CDR1 is SGDLS, CDR2 YYNGEE. The CDR3 extends over 16 amino acids. V was pared by 0 bases and J by 5 bases, with 7 bases of the junction left unmatched. Complete variable domain (other parts from reference TRBV9 and TRBJ2-1): DSGVTQTPKHLITATGQRVTLRCSPRSGDLSVYWYQQSLDQGLQFLIQYYNGEERAKGNILERFSAQQFPDLHSELNLSSLELGDSALYFCASSVGGTGRNNEQFFGPGTRLTVL.

This clone was counted once. The CDR3 sequence is CASSHRAGDTQYF. The CDR3 DNA reads as TGTGCCAGCAGTCATCGCGCAGGAGATACGCAGTATTTT. J is TRBJ2-3 and V is TRBV27; D gene uncertain. The CDR3 covers 13 residues. Trimming took off 5 bases at V and 5 bases at J, with 11 bases between the two ends. Germline-derived CDR1 and CDR2 are MNHEY and SMNVEV (reference sequence).

About this clone itself: The identical CDR3 is also encoded by other nucleotide sequences in the sample. The chain recombines TRBV9 with TRBJ1-1, with 7 bases identical to TRBD1. Germline V gene lookup returns CDR1 SGDLS and CDR2 YYNGEE. This CDR3 region has 15 residues. The V gene end was trimmed by 0 bases and the J gene end by 2 bases; junction bases not matched to a gene: 4. CDR3 region: CASSVGGTANTEAFF. The CDR3 coding sequence is TGTGCCAGCAGCGTAGGAGGGACAGCTAACACTGAAGCTTTCTTT.

This chain connects TRBV6-5 to TRBJ2-1; D remains unclear. CDR3 length: 14 residues. Germline CDR1 MNHEY, CDR2 SVGAGI. V was trimmed by 5 bases and J by 6 bases, leaving 14 bases between them. In DNA form, the CDR3 reads TGTGCCAGCAGTAGCCCCGCGCTTCTCAATGAGCAGTTCTTC. It is translated as CASSSPALLNEQFF.

The chain combines TRBV3-1 (or the pseudogene TRBV3-2) with TRBJ1-6; unclear D gene. V was trimmed by 3 bases and J by 0 bases, leaving 12 bases between them. CDR3 length: 17 amino acids. Germline V gene lookup returns CDR1 LGHDT and CDR2 YNNKEL (reference sequence). CDR3 bases: TGTGCCAGCAGCCAGGCCCCTCCGGGCTCCTATAATTCACCCCTCCACTTT. As protein: CASSQAPPGSYNSPLHF.

This sequence joins TRBV5-4 and TRBJ1-4, with TRBD1 identical over 8 bases. Germline loops: CDR1 SGHNT, CDR2 YYREEE (reference sequence). V shed 1 base, J shed 5 bases, and the junction held 7 bases outside the gene matches. This CDR3 contains 16 residues. The CDR3 bases are TGTGCCAGCAGCTTGAACTTAGGACAGGGAAATGAAAAACTGTTTTTT. Its protein is CASSLNLGQGNEKLFF.

The V and J genes are TRBV5-1 and TRBJ2-2, with D possibly being TRBD1 (5 bases). Germline V gene data show CDR1 as SGHRS and CDR2 as YFSETQ. The CDR3 covers 14 residues. Trimming took off 5 bases at V and 2 bases at J, with 10 bases between the two ends. The chain's CDR3 is CASRVGVNTGELFF. CDR3 DNA: TGCGCCAGCAGGGTAGGGGTTAACACCGGGGAGCTGTTTTTT.

The rearrangement uses TRBV11-2 and TRBJ2-1, with unresolved D. Germline-derived CDR1 and CDR2 are SGHAT and FQNNGV. The CDR3 is made up of 13 amino acids. Deletions cut 0 bases from V and 6 bases from J, with 6 bases between. CDR3 amino acids: CASSLDRANEQFF. DNA for the CDR3: TGTGCCAGCAGCTTAGATCGCGCCAATGAGCAGTTCTTC.

A word on this clone: The germline gene is not matched at one end of the junction; a read error may be the cause. The chain links TRBV7-9 to TRBJ1-2; no reliable D call. Germline V gene data show CDR1 as SEHNR and CDR2 as FQNEAQ (reference sequence). The CDR3 covers 13 residues. This chain's CDR3 is CASSLDPPSGYTF. CDR3 bases: TGTGCCAGCAGTTTAGACCCTCCTAGTGGCTACACCTTC.

The rearrangement links TRBV4-1 to TRBJ1-2; D not resolved. V shed 6 bases and J shed 4 bases, with 18 bases lying between them. The CDR3 spans 15 residues. Per the germline V gene, CDR1 is MGHRA and CDR2 is YSYEKL. CDR3 DNA: TGCGCCAGCAGTATCCTCGGGATGGGTATCTATGGCTACACCTTC. Its protein is CASSILGMGIYGYTF.

J is TRBJ1-5 and V is TRBV6-6; no clear D. The V gene's germline CDR1 is MNHNY and CDR2 SVGAGI (reference sequence). The CDR3 covers 17 residues. The germline V and J ends were trimmed by 5 bases and 3 bases, with 20 bases remaining between them. As DNA, the CDR3 is TGTGCCAGCAGTCACGGACGGGGAGTGGGTAACAATCAGCCCCAGCATTTT. It translates to CASSHGRGVGNNQPQHF.